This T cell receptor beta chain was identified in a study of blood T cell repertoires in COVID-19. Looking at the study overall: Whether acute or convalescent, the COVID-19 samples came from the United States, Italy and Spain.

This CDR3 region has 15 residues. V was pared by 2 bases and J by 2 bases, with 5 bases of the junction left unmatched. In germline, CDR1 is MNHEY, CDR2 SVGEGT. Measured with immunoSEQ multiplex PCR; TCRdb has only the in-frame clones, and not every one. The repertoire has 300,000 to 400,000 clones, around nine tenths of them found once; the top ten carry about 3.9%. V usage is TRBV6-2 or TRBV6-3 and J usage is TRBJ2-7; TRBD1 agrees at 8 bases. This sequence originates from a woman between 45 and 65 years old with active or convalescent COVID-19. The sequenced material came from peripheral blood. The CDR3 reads CASSYRTGSTYEQYF. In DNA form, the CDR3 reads TGTGCCAGCAGTTACAGGACAGGGTCTACCTACGAGCAGTACTTC.